A single sample gave rise to the 8 T cell receptor beta chains below, sequenced in a study of blood T cell repertoires in COVID-19. Measured with immunoSEQ multiplex PCR; TCRdb has only the in-frame clones, and not every one. The table shows 150,000 to 200,000 clones, with about 81% occurring only once. The sample comprised peripheral blood. The receptor source for this set is an elderly woman with COVID-19, enrolled during active disease.

This clone has a handful of counts. The V call is TRBV10-3, the J call TRBJ1-2; 10 bases agree with TRBD1. V gave up 0 bases and J gave up 7 bases; unmatched junction bases: 5. This CDR3 contains 15 residues. Per the germline V gene, CDR1 is ENHRY and CDR2 is SYGVKD. The CDR3 loop is CAISESRQGAFGYTF. CDR3 in DNA: TGTGCCATCAGTGAGTCTCGACAGGGGGCATTTGGCTACACCTTC.

The genes are TRBV7-2 and TRBJ1-1; a possible D gene is TRBD1 (6 bases). CDR1 SGHTA and CDR2 FQGNSA come from the germline V gene. V was shortened by 5 bases and J by 2 bases, with 9 bases between the two germline ends. The CDR3 covers 13 residues. The CDR3 DNA is TGTGCCAGCAGCCGACAGGCTAACACTGAAGCTTTCTTT. It encodes CASSRQANTEAFF.

By proportion, this clone is medium-sized. V usage is TRBV27 and J usage is TRBJ1-1; weak D call: TRBD1 (5 bases). Germline loops: CDR1 MNHEY, CDR2 SMNVEV (reference sequence). The CDR3 is 15 amino acids. V lost 0 bases, J lost 0 bases, and 8 bases lay in between. The CDR3 DNA reads TGTGCCAGCAGTTTATCCGGGGGAGTGAACACTGAAGCTTTCTTT. Residues: CASSLSGGVNTEAFF.

V gene TRBV28 combines with J gene TRBJ1-1, with TRBD1 as a possible D gene (5 bases). The CDR3 spans 14 residues. V was cut by 3 bases and J by 1 base, with 9 bases left in between. CDR1 MDHEN and CDR2 SYDVKM come from the germline V gene. The chain's CDR3 is CASSFGGANTEAFF. As DNA, the CDR3 is TGTGCCAGCAGTTTTGGAGGGGCGAACACTGAAGCTTTCTTT.

This clone was counted once. The V gene is TRBV9, the J gene TRBJ2-7, with a tentative D call TRBD1 (6 bases). The CDR3 sequence is 14 residues long. Germline V gene sequence: CDR1 SGDLS, CDR2 YYNGEE. Trimming took off 3 bases at V and 1 base at J, with 11 bases between the two ends. In DNA, the CDR3 is TGTGCCAGCAGCGATGGGGGACAATCCTACGAGCAGTACTTC. It translates to CASSDGGQSYEQYF.

V usage is TRBV3-1 (or the pseudogene TRBV3-2) and J usage is TRBJ1-1, with 9 bases matching TRBD1. This CDR3 has 13 residues. Germline V lookup: CDR1 LGHDT, CDR2 YNNKEL (reference sequence). The trim removed 2 bases at V and 11 bases at J, leaving 6 bases unmatched. The CDR3 loop reads CASSQQPDRGAFF. As DNA, the CDR3 is TGTGCCAGCAGCCAACAACCGGACAGGGGCGCTTTCTTT.

The chain couples TRBV6-5 to TRBJ2-3, with 10 positions matching TRBD2. There are 16 residues in the CDR3. Germline V gene lookup returns CDR1 MNHEY and CDR2 SVGAGI. Trimming removed 2 bases from V and 0 bases from J; junction bases left unmatched: 2. DNA for the CDR3: TGTGCCAGCAGTTACGGTAGCGGGGGGAGCACAGATACGCAGTATTTT. Translating it yields CASSYGSGGSTDTQYF.

The V call is TRBV20-1, the J call TRBJ2-1, with TRBD1 matching 9 bases. V lost 3 bases to trimming and J lost 1 base; unmatched junction nucleotides: 7. The CDR3 length is 16 residues. Germline CDR1 DFQATT, CDR2 SNEGSKA (reference sequence). In nucleotides, the CDR3 is TGCAGTGCTAGTTCCGGGACAGGGTATTCCTACAATGAGCAGTTCTTC. This sequence encodes CSASSGTGYSYNEQFF.